One and the same sample provided the 22 T cell receptor beta chains below, sequenced in a study of T-cell reconstitution after alpha-beta-depleted transplantation in children. Researchers prepared the TCRbeta library using unique molecular identifiers, the study reports. TCRdb re-analysed the PCR reads in MiXCR, keeping a single row per CDR3 protein. Altogether 250,000 to 400,000 distinct CDR3 sequences are present, around 25% being singletons, with the ten largest covering 9.5% to 13%. The sample consisted of PBMCs, mostly from graft donor cells, taken 180 days after TCRalphabeta/CD19-depleted stem cell transplant. The receptor source for this set is a male patient between 5 and 17 years old who had a stem cell transplant for acute lymphoblastic leukemia, so the T cells may come from the graft donor.

This clonotype was counted a few times. The chain links TRBV9 to TRBJ2-1; unclear D gene. Per germline, CDR1 SGDLS and CDR2 YYNGEE. CDR3 length: 13 amino acids. V lost 0 bases, J lost 4 bases, and 5 bases lay in between. The CDR3 sequence: CASSVVEYNEQFF. DNA of the CDR3: TGTGCCAGCAGCGTAGTAGAATACAATGAGCAGTTCTTC.

This clonotype was seen at least ten times. At one end, the junction sequence differs from germline, possibly due to a read error. The chain combines TRBV12-3 or TRBV12-4 with TRBJ2-5; D is uncertain. This CDR3 comprises 12 residues. CDR3 sequence reads: CASSLDRETQYF. The CDR3 DNA sequence: TGCGCCAGCAGCTTGGATAGGGAGACCCAGTACTTC.

V and J are TRBV29-1 and TRBJ2-1, with 8 bases fitting TRBD1. V shed 7 bases, J shed 2 bases, and the junction held 4 bases outside the gene matches. The CDR3 has 13 residues. CDR1 and CDR2 (germline): SQVTM, ANQGSEA. In nucleotides, the CDR3 is TGCAGCGGGACAGGGAGCACCTACAATGAGCAGTTCTTC. Protein sequence: CSGTGSTYNEQFF.

This clonotype was seen only a few times. The chain uses TRBV7-9 and TRBJ1-4, with no clear D. The germline gives CDR1 SEHNR, CDR2 FQNEAQ (reference sequence). The CDR3 totals 17 residues. V dropped 2 bases and J dropped 0 bases, with 13 bases sitting between them. The CDR3 region has the DNA TGTGCCAGCAGCTTACCCGTGGTTACAGCAACTAATGAAAAACTGTTTTTT. Encoded protein: CASSLPVVTATNEKLFF.

The table lists this clonotype with a count of one. The genes are TRBV6-4 and TRBJ2-2; D gene uncertain. The CDR3 extends over 18 amino acids. In germline, CDR1 is MRHNA, CDR2 SNTAGT. Between the trimmed V and J ends, which lost 2 bases and 3 bases, there was a span of 19 bases. In nucleotides, the CDR3 is TGTGCCAGCAGTGACGGCGTCGTGATTAAGGTTTACACCGGGGAGCTGTTTTTT. It specifies CASSDGVVIKVYTGELFF.

This clonotype was seen a handful of times. The chain has TRBV12-3 or TRBV12-4 and TRBJ2-1; 7 bases align to TRBD2. V lost 7 bases, J lost 7 bases, and 16 bases stayed unmatched. The CDR3 runs to 16 residues. CDR3 DNA sequence: TGTGCCAGCACCTCCTTGCGGGAGTACTTTAAGAATGAGCAGTTCTTC. It specifies CASTSLREYFKNEQFF.

This chain connects TRBV15 to TRBJ1-1; no firm D call. This CDR3 has 16 residues. Germline CDR1 reads LNHNV; CDR2 reads YYDKDF (reference sequence). The V gene lost 0 bases and the J gene lost 5 bases, with 16 bases spanning the gap. The CDR3 DNA is TGTGCCACCAGCAGAGACCTCGAGATTGGGGAGACTGAAGCTTTCTTT. Translating gives CATSRDLEIGETEAFF.

Only a few counts were recorded for this clonotype. The chain carries TRBV7-6 and TRBJ1-5, with 11 positions matching TRBD1. The germline V gene encodes CDR1 SGHVS and CDR2 FNYEAQ. The V segment lost 4 bases and the J segment 2 bases; nucleotides outside the gene matches: 4. CDR3 length: 16 residues. CDR3 DNA sequence: TGTGCCAGCAGCTCCTCGGGACAGGGGGGCAATCAGCCCCAGCATTTT. Amino acids: CASSSSGQGGNQPQHF.

The chain combines TRBV7-8 with TRBJ1-5; a possible D gene is TRBD1 (6 bases). Trimming left V 5 bases short and J 3 bases short, with 17 bases between. Germline V gives CDR1 SGHVS, CDR2 FQNEAQ. This CDR3 comprises 16 residues. The CDR3 reads CASSLQGSGVNQPQHF. In nucleotides, the CDR3 is TGTGCCAGCAGCCTTCAGGGGTCCGGCGTCAATCAGCCCCAGCATTTT.

This clonotype occurred many times. The chain carries TRBV27 and TRBJ2-6, with a possible D match to TRBD1 (6 bases). The germline gives CDR1 MNHEY, CDR2 SMNVEV (reference sequence). CDR3 length equals 15 residues. V gave up 5 bases and J gave up 2 bases, with 10 bases separating them. For the CDR3, the DNA is TGTGCCAGCAGTCCCCACAGGGCTGGGGCCAACGTCCTGACTTTC. Its protein is CASSPHRAGANVLTF.

This clonotype was detected only a few times. For the CDR3, the DNA is TGTGCCAGCACCCGGGGCCTACGGGGCACTGAAGCTTTCTTT. Its protein is CASTRGLRGTEAFF. V gene TRBV12-3 or TRBV12-4 combines with J gene TRBJ1-1; a weak D match, TRBD1 (5 bases). V lost 7 bases and J 4 bases, leaving 16 bases between the germline ends. The CDR3 length is 14 residues.

V gene TRBV7-3 combines with J gene TRBJ2-1; a possible D gene is TRBD2 (6 bases). CDR1 and CDR2 from the germline V gene are SGHTA and FQGTGA. Trimming removed 5 bases at V and 2 bases at J, with 19 bases between. The CDR3 covers 17 residues. CDR3 nucleotides: TGTGCCAGCAGCCCCTTCCCCCGCGGGAACACCTACAATGAGCAGTTCTTC. Translated: CASSPFPRGNTYNEQFF.

This clonotype showed up many times. This chain uses TRBV25-1 with TRBJ2-4, with D perhaps matching TRBD1 (6 bases). CDR1 MGHDK and CDR2 SYGVNS come from the germline V gene. Trimming shortened V by 5 bases and J by 1 base, and 6 bases separated the two germline ends. This CDR3 is 13 amino acids long. This chain's CDR3 is CASSTGAKNIQYF. The CDR3 DNA follows: TGTGCCAGCAGTACAGGGGCCAAAAACATTCAGTACTTC.

The J gene is TRBJ2-2, the V gene TRBV9; D is perhaps TRBD1 (5 bases). Germline V CDR1 and CDR2: SGDLS, YYNGEE. The V and J ends lost 0 bases and 6 bases respectively, with 9 bases between them. The CDR3 totals 14 residues. The CDR3 here is CASSVVQDPGELFF. CDR3 bases: TGTGCCAGCAGCGTAGTACAGGACCCCGGGGAGCTGTTTTTT.

The chain joins TRBV11-3 to TRBJ2-2; no clear D gene. The CDR3 runs 14 residues. The germline V gene encodes CDR1 SGHNT and CDR2 YENEEA. The V and J ends lost 5 bases and 4 bases respectively, with 11 bases between them. CDR3 sequence (DNA): TGTGCCAGCAGCCCCGCCCGTGGCACCGGGGAGCTGTTTTTT. Amino acid sequence: CASSPARGTGELFF.

The chain employs TRBV7-3 and TRBJ2-2, with a weak D call TRBD2 (7 bases). Deletions cut 2 bases from V and 0 bases from J, with 10 bases between. CDR1 SGHTA and CDR2 FQGTGA come from the germline V gene. The CDR3 length is 16 residues. CDR3 DNA: TGTGCCAGCAGCTTATCGGGGGGCCCGAACACCGGGGAGCTGTTTTTT. This sequence encodes CASSLSGGPNTGELFF.

The V call is TRBV5-1, the J call TRBJ1-1; unclear D gene. Per the germline V gene, CDR1 is SGHRS and CDR2 is YFSETQ. The CDR3 covers 13 residues. Trimming stripped 4 bases from V and 6 bases from J, with 13 bases between. The CDR3 DNA is TGCGCCAGCAGCCTTAACATTTGGGCTGAAGCTTTCTTT. Translation gives CASSLNIWAEAFF.

This clonotype came up many times. V is TRBV11-2 and J is TRBJ2-7, with D unresolved. Germline V gene data show CDR1 as SGHAT and CDR2 as FQNNGV. V dropped 4 bases and J dropped 1 base, with 11 bases sitting between them. The CDR3 runs 14 residues. CDR3 protein: CASSSLLGSYEQYF. In DNA form, the CDR3 reads TGTGCCAGCAGCTCCCTATTGGGGTCCTACGAGCAGTACTTC.

V usage is TRBV19 and J usage is TRBJ1-5; 9 bases agree with TRBD1. CDR3 size: 19 residues. In germline, CDR1 is LNHDA, CDR2 SQIVND (reference sequence). The V segment lost 4 bases and the J segment 0 bases; nucleotides outside the gene matches: 13. CDR3 sequence (DNA): TGTGCCAGTAGTAGCCCCGCGGGACAGGGTCTCAGTAGCAATCAGCCCCAGCATTTT. It yields the protein CASSSPAGQGLSSNQPQHF.

This clonotype was observed a handful of times. This chain links TRBV10-3 with TRBJ2-7; D is ambiguous. The CDR3 contains 8 residues. V shed 11 bases and J shed 6 bases, with 5 bases lying between them. The germline V gene has CDR1 ENHRY and CDR2 SYGVKD. The CDR3 reads CAAGEQYF. The CDR3 nucleotides are TGTGCCGCCGGCGAGCAGTACTTC.

The CDR3 is CATSAPGGTNEKLFF. The CDR3, as DNA: TGTGCCACCAGTGCTCCCGGGGGGACTAATGAAAAACTGTTTTTT. This chain links TRBV24-1 with TRBJ1-4; perhaps TRBD1 as D (5 bases). V was cut by 5 bases and J by 2 bases, with 11 bases left in between. Germline V CDR1 and CDR2: KGHDR, SFDVKD. The CDR3 covers 15 residues.

J is TRBJ1-2 and V is TRBV20-1, with 7 bases that match TRBD1. Losses at the gene ends were 3 bases for V and 8 bases for J; bases not matched to a gene: 12. The CDR3 runs 14 residues. Germline CDR1 and CDR2: DFQATT and SNEGSKA (reference sequence). The CDR3 sequence is CSASPDRVQGGYTF. CDR3 sequence (DNA): TGCAGTGCTAGCCCCGACAGGGTTCAGGGGGGCTACACCTTC.